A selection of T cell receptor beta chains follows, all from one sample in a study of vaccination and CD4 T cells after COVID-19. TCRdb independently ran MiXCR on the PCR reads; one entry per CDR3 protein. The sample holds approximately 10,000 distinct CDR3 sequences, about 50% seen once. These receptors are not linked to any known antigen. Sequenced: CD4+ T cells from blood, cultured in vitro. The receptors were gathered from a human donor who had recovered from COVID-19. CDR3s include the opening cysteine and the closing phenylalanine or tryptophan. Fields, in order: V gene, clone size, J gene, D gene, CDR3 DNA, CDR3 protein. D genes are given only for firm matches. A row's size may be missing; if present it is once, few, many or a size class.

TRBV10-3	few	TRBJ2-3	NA	TGTGCCATCAGTGACTCTCCCACAGATACGCAGTATTTT	CAISDSPTDTQYF
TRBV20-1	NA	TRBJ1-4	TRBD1	TGCAGTGCCTGGGACAGGGTGACTAATGAAAAACTGTTTTTT	CSAWDRVTNEKLFF
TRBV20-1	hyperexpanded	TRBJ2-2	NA	TGCAGTGCTAGAGATGCGGGGCTGGTAACCGGGGAGCTGTTTTTT	CSARDAGLVTGELFF
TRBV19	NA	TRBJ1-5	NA	TGTGCCAGTAGTATAAGGAAACAGGATCATAGCAATCAGCCCCAGCATTTT	CASSIRKQDHSNQPQHF
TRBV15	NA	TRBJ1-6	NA	TGTGCCACCAGCAGAGATCGAGGTATCTATAATTCACCCCTCCACTTT	CATSRDRGIYNSPLHF
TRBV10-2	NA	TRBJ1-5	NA	TGCGCCAGCAGTGAATCCGCCAGCGTTAATCAGCCCCAGCATTTT	CASSESASVNQPQHF
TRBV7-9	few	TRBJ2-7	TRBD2	TGTGCCAGCAGCATACGGGCGGGGGGTTTTTACGAGCAGTACTTC	CASSIRAGGFYEQYF
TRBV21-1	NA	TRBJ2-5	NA	TGTGCCAGCAGCACCAGGACAGGGTGGCAAGAGACCCAGTACTTC	CASSTRTGWQETQYF
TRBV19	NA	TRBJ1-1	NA	TGTGCCAGTAGTTTTCCACACGGTGGCAGTGCGAACACTGAAGCTTTCTTT	CASSFPHGGSANTEAFF
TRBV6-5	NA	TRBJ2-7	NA	TGTGCCAGCAGTTCTGCGAGAGAGCAGTACTTC	CASSSAREQYF
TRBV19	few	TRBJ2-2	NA	TGTGCCAGTAGTATCAAGCGGCCCTGGGGTCCCGGGGAGCTGTTTTTT	CASSIKRPWGPGELFF
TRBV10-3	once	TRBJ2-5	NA	TGTGCCATCAGTGAGGGACGTGGGGTAGAGACCCAGTACTTC	CAISEGRGVETQYF
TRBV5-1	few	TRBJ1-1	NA	TGCGCCAGCAGCGGACTAGATGGGACTGAAGCTTTCTTT	CASSGLDGTEAFF